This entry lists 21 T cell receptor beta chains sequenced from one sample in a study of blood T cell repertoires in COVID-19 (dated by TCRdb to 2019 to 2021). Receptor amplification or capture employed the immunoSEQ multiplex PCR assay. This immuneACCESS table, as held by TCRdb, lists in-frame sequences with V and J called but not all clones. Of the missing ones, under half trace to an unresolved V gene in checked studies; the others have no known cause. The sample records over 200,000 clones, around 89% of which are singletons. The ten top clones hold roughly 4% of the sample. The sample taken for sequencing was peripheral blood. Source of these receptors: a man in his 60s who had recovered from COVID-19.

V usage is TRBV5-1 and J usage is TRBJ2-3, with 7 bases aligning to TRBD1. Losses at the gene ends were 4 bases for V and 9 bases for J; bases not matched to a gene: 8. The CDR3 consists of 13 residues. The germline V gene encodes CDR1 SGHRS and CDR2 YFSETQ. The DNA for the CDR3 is TGCGCCAGCAGCCCCACACTAGGGGGCACGCAGTATTTT. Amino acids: CASSPTLGGTQYF.

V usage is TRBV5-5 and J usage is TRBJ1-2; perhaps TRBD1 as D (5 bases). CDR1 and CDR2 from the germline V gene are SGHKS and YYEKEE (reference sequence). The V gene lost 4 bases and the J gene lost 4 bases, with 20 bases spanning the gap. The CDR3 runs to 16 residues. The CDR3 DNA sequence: TGTGCCAGCAGCGACTCCACCCGCAGGGCGATCTATGGCTACACCTTC. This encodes CASSDSTRRAIYGYTF.

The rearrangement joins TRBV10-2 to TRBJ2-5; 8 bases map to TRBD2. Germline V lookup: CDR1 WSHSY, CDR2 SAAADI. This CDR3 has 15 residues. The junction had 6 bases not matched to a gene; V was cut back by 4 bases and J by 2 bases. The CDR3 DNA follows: TGCGCCAGCAGTGTTAGCGGGGCTAATCAAGAGACCCAGTACTTC. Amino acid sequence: CASSVSGANQETQYF.

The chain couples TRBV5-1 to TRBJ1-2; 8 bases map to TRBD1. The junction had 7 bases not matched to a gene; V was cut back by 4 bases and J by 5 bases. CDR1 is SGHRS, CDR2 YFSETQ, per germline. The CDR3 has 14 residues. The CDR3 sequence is CASSLMTGEYGYTF. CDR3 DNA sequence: TGCGCCAGCAGCCTTATGACAGGGGAATATGGCTACACCTTC.

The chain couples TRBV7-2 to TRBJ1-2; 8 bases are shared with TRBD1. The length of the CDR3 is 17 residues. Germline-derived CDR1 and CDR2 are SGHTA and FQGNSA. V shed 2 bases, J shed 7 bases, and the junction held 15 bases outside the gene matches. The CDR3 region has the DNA TGTGCCAGCAGCTTAACCTTCACAGGGGGGCAAAGAGGTGGCTACACCTTC. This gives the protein CASSLTFTGGQRGGYTF.

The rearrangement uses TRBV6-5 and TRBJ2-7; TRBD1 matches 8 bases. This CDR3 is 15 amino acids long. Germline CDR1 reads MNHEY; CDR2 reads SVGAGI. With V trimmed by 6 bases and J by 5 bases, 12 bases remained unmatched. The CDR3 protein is CASRNRGTGDDEQYF. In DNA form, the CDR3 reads TGTGCCAGCAGGAACCGAGGGACAGGCGACGACGAGCAGTACTTC.

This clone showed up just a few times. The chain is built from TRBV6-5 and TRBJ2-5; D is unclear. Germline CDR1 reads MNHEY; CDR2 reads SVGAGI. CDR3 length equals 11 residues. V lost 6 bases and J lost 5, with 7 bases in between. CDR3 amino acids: CASSTGETQYF. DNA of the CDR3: TGTGCCAGCAGCACCGGGGAGACCCAGTACTTC.

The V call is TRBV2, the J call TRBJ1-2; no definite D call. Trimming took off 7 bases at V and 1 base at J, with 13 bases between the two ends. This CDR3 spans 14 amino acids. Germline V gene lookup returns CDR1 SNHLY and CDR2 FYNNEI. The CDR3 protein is CASTSQRHNYGYTF. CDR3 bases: TGTGCCAGCACCTCTCAGAGACATAACTATGGCTACACCTTC.

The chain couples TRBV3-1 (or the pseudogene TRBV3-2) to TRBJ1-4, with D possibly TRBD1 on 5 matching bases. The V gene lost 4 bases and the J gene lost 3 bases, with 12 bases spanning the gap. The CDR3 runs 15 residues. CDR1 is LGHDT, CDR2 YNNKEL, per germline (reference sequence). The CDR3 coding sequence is TGTGCCAGCAGCCCGCCGGGGGTATCTAATGAAAAACTGTTTTTT. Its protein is CASSPPGVSNEKLFF.

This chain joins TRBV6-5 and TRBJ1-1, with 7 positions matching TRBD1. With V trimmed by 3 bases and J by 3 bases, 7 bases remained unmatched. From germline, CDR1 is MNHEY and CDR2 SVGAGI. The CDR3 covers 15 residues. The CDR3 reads CASSYSRGQDTEAFF. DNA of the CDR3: TGTGCCAGCAGTTATTCGAGGGGGCAGGACACTGAAGCTTTCTTT.

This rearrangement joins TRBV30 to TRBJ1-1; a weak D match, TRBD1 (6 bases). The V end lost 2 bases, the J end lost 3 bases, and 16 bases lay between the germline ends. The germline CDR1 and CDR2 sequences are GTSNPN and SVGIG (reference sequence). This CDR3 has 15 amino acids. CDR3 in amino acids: CAWSQGQPGYTEAFF. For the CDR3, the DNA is TGTGCCTGGAGTCAGGGGCAGCCAGGGTACACTGAAGCTTTCTTT.

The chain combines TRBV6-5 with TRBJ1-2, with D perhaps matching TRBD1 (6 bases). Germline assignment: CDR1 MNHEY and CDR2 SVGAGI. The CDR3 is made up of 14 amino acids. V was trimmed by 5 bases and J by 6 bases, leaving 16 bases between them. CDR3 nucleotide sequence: TGTGCCAGCAGTATAGGGGTGGACAGTGATGGCTACACCTTC. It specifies CASSIGVDSDGYTF.

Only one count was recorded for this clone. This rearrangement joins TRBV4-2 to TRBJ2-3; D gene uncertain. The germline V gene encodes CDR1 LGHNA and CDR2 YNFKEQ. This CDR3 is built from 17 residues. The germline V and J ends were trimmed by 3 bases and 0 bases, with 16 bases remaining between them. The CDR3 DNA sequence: TGTGCCAGCAGCCAGGTGGCCCAGGTGGCTAGCACAGATACGCAGTATTTT. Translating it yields CASSQVAQVASTDTQYF.

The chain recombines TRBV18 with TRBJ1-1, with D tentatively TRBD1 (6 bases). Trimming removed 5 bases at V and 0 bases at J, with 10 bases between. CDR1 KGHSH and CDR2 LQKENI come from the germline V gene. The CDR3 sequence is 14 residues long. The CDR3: CASSTGQLNTEAFF. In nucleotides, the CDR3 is TGTGCCAGCTCAACCGGACAGCTGAACACTGAAGCTTTCTTT.

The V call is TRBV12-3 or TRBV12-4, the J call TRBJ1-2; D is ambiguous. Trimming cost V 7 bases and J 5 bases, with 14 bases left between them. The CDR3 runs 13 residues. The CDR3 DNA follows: TGTGCCAGCACCCTAGCGGACTATTATGGCTACACCTTC. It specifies CASTLADYYGYTF.

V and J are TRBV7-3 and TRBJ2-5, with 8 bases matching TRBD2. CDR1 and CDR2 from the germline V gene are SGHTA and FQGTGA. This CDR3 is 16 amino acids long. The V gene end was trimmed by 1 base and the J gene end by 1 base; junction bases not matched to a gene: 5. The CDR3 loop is CASSLKGGLAQETQYF. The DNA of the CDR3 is TGTGCCAGCAGCTTAAAAGGAGGACTAGCCCAAGAGACCCAGTACTTC. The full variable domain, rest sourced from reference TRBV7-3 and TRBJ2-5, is GAGVSQTPSNKVTEKGKYVELRCDPISGHTALYWYRQSLGQGPEFLIYFQGTGAADDSGLPNDRFFAVRPEGSVSTLKIQRTERGDSAVYLCASSLKGGLAQETQYFGPGTRLLVL.

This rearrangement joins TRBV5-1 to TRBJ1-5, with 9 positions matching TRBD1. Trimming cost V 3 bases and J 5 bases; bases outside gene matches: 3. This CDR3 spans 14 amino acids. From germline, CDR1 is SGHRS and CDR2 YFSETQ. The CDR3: CASSYTGGDQPQHF. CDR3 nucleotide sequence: TGCGCCAGCAGCTATACAGGGGGCGATCAGCCCCAGCATTTT.

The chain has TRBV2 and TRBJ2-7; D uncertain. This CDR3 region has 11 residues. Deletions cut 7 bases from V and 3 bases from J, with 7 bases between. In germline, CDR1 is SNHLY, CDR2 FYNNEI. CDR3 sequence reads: CASTGDYEQYF. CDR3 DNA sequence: TGTGCCAGCACCGGAGACTACGAGCAGTACTTC.

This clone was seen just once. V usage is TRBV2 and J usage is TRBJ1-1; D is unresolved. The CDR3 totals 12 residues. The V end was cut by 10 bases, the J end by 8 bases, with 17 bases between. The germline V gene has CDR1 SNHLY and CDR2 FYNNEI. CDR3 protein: CATKGVAREAFF. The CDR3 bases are TGTGCCACAAAAGGCGTAGCTCGAGAAGCTTTCTTT.

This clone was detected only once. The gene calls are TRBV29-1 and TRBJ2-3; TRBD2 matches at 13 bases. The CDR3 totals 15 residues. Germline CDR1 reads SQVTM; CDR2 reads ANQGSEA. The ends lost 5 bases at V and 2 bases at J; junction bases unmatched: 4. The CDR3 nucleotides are TGCAGCGTTAGGACTAGCGGGGGTTTCACAGATACGCAGTATTTT. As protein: CSVRTSGGFTDTQYF.

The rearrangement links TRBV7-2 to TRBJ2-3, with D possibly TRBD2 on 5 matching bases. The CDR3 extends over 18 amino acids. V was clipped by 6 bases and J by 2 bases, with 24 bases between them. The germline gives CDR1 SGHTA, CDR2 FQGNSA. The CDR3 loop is CASRTLFPPRGTTDTQYF. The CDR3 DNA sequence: TGTGCCAGCAGAACCCTCTTCCCACCCCGGGGAACCACAGATACGCAGTATTTT.